This T cell receptor (beta chain) was documented in a study of shared clonotypes between healthy human individuals (dated by TCRdb to the early 2020s). Study-wide context: Two women and a few men aged 18 to 49 years were included in the cohort. For each donor, three plates each were used for CD4 naive and CD4 memory, two plates were used for CD8 naive, and one plate was used for CD8 memory. To estimate repertoire size and how much clonotype sharing occurs between individuals, the study deeply sequenced the blood TCR repertoires of five healthy adults. Libraries were prepared and TCR repertoires were sequenced by different laboratories using diverse techniques, in order to increase sequencing depth and limit assay-specific biases. Per donor, leukapheresis produced somewhere between about 0.94 and 9.5 billion PBMCs.

Broad study findings and their caveats: Estimated clonotype richness was generally larger for naive than for memory subsets. Sampling was limited to blood, and TCR repertoires in tissue likely differ from TCR repertoires in blood. When a handful of donors were compared, the shared fraction of clonotypes was about 5% for naive CD4, over 3% for naive CD8, more than 2% for memory CD4, and less than 0.5% for memory CD8. Compared with non-shared clonotypes, the clonotypes found in all four sorted-subset donors had higher generation probabilities. Incomplete sequencing was indicated by rarefaction of sorted-subset datasets, despite the large sequencing depth. Because the study included a small number of donors, the genetic and exposure-history diversity represented was limited. Pairwise subsampling indicated that sequencing depth was expected to affect the degree of clonotype sharing among donors.

Using the deep immunoSEQ assay, TCR CDR3 regions were amplified from genomic DNA by multiplex PCR. Extracted genomic DNA from each cell subset was spread evenly across all wells of several immunoSEQ 96-well plates, with each plate serving as a replicate. For sorted subsets, 150 to 250 ng of genomic DNA, equivalent to around 30,000 T cell genomes, went into each replicate PCR. Purified libraries were quantified with a Qubit 3.0 fluorometer, sized on a Bioanalyzer 2100, and re-quantified with the KAPA Library Quantification kit. A separate single-read 150-cycle Illumina NextSeq 550 flow cell was used to sequence each immunoSEQ 96-well plate. As for the original processing: Because only junctional sequences without quality scores were contained in the immunoSEQ output, filtering matching that applied to full-length reads could not be performed. To assign V/J genes and CDR3, sequences were annotated against IMGT germline references using PyIR, a Python wrapper for IgBLAST v1.9. Reads were filtered out if the reads had weak V/J assignments (E-value above 1e-6), no CDR3, stop codons, out-of-frame junctions, or ambiguous translated residues. V3J clonotypes were defined as sequences sharing the same inferred V gene, J gene, and CDR3 amino acid sequence. The percentage overlap between two repertoires was calculated by dividing the number of shared unique clonotypes by the size of the smaller repertoire. RTK rarefaction, the Chao1 estimator, and Recon v2.1 estimates of unobserved clonotypes were used to assess repertoire richness. For all TCRbeta clonotypes obtained by the gDNA method from four donors, generation probabilities were computed with OLGA. TCRdb's version of the immuneACCESS table is confined to in-frame rearrangements and falls short of the full clone set. An unresolved V gene accounts for under half of the shortfall where checked; the remainder is of unknown origin. The DNA gave D and trimming, while V, J and clone size come from that table. This sample has about 2 million clones in its table, and about 95% of those were observed once. 1% to 1.5% of the sample is in the top ten clones.

For the CD8 naive samples, CD45RO-negative cells were positively selected for CCR7, yielding a CD45RA+CCR7+ population from which TemRA cells were excluded. The donors were healthy, HIV-negative adults who had no recently reported acute infections or vaccinations. Only Caucasian adults living in Nashville, Tennessee, USA were represented among the donors. Blood was obtained by leukapheresis, after which PBMCs were separated by Ficoll-Histopaque density gradient centrifugation and cryopreserved in liquid nitrogen vapor phase. Analytical flow cytometry was used to check the purity and quantity of every magnetically sorted T cell population. Genomic DNA was isolated from every sorted fraction and measured by UV absorbance on a Nanodrop 2000c. A remark on this clone: Its cognate antigen has yet to be identified. Per-base qualities were not stored, and no clone one base away is much larger.

The CDR3 contains 12 residues, cysteine and phenylalanine counted. The kept DNA is CDR3 alone, 36 bases in frame from the first base. Deletion took 3 bases off V and 6 bases off J, with a span of 11 bases between the germline ends. CDR1 and CDR2 are drawn from the germline V gene: SQVTM, ANQGSEA. The chain was built from TRBV29-1 and TRBJ1-1; a tentative D match to TRBD1 spans 5 bases. The receptor comes from a man aged 18 to 30 in good health. The specimen was naive CD8+ T cells sorted from blood. The cell subset or site label on this specimen signifies: CD45RA+CCR7+. The CDR3 sequence is CSVDRQGPEAFF. The DNA sequence follows: TGCAGCGTTGATAGGCAGGGCCCTGAAGCTTTCTTT. Reference TRBV29-1 and TRBJ1-1 genes cover what lies past the CDR3, so the full variable domain is SAVISQKPSRDICQRGTSLTIQCQVDSQVTMMFWYRQQPGQSLTLIATANQGSEATYESGFVIDKFPISRPNLTFSTLTVSNMSPEDSSIYLCSVDRQGPEAFFGQGTRLTVV.